This record concerns one T cell receptor beta chain sequence. Its specificity is not known. Generated by immunoSEQ multiplex PCR, the TCRdb table keeps only in-frame clones and is missing some. Of 96,000 or so clones detected, under 90% appear once; the ten largest clones hold about 5.8%. This sample stems from a study of OX40 agonist ivuxolimab in advanced cancers. CDR3 size: 13 residues. After removal of 6 bases from V and 7 bases from J, the junction contained 6 bases not matched to a gene. Germline loops: CDR1 MNHNS, CDR2 SASEGT. Regarding the study as a whole: Blood T cells, both CD4+ and CD8+, expanded clonally by week 6 at 0.1 to 3.0 mg/kg.

Material: CD4+ or CD8+ T cells sorted from blood, obtained in a trial of the OX40 agonist ivuxolimab. The chain recombines TRBV6-1 with TRBJ1-2; 9 positions agree with TRBD1. This TCR came from an adult with an advanced solid tumor such as melanoma, head and neck, liver or kidney cancer. As DNA, the CDR3 is TGTGCCAGCAGCAACAGGGGGCAAGGTGGCTACACCTTC. Its protein product is CASSNRGQGGYTF.